Below are 29 T cell receptor beta chains sequenced from a single sample in a study of cytomegalovirus exposure and HLA in healthy donors. Amplification used 60 Vbeta primers and 13 Jbeta primers. This table comes from immunoSEQ multiplex PCR, and its TCRdb copy is limited to in-frame clones, with some not included. The profile shows around 130,000 clones, about 69% of them singletons. Source material: PBMCs. The origin of the receptors is a man between 25 and 39 years old in good health and CMV-seronegative.

Many counts were recorded for this clone. The chain carries TRBV6-6 and TRBJ1-3; no definite D call. This CDR3 has 13 residues. CDR1 MNHNY and CDR2 SVGAGI come from the germline V gene (reference sequence). Trimming stripped 4 bases from V and 4 bases from J, with 8 bases between. The CDR3 DNA is TGTGCCAGCAGTTCGTTGGAGGGAAACACCATATATTTT. The encoded protein is CASSSLEGNTIYF.

The V call is TRBV28, the J call TRBJ2-3, with D perhaps matching TRBD2 (6 bases). V was trimmed by 4 bases and J by 2 bases, leaving 13 bases between them. The CDR3 runs to 15 residues. Per germline, CDR1 MDHEN and CDR2 SYDVKM. CDR3 DNA sequence: TGTGCCAGCAGTTCTTCCGGGACTCCCACAGATACGCAGTATTTT. Protein product: CASSSSGTPTDTQYF.

This clone has a count of ten or more. V is TRBV4-1 and J is TRBJ2-2; a weak D match, TRBD2 (6 bases). CDR3 length equals 15 residues. V lost 0 bases and J lost 4, with 9 bases in between. Germline CDR1 MGHRA, CDR2 YSYEKL. This CDR3 is CASSQEGLITGELFF. In nucleotides, the CDR3 is TGCGCCAGCAGCCAAGAGGGACTTATCACCGGGGAGCTGTTTTTT.

This clone occurred a few times. The chain employs TRBV7-8 and TRBJ2-7, with 10 bases that match TRBD1. Germline V gives CDR1 SGHVS, CDR2 FQNEAQ. The trim removed 5 bases at V and 4 bases at J, leaving 14 bases unmatched. The CDR3 totals 17 residues. CDR3 in amino acids: CASSRGVGTGESYEQYF. The CDR3 nucleotides read TGTGCCAGCAGCCGGGGGGTAGGGACAGGGGAGTCGTACGAGCAGTACTTC. Full variable domain (rest looked up from reference TRBV7-8 and TRBJ2-7): GAGVSQSPRYKVAKRGQDVALRCDPISGHVSLFWYQQALGQGPEFLTYFQNEAQLDKSGLPSDRFFAERPEGSVSTLKIQRTQQEDSAVYLCASSRGVGTGESYEQYFGPGTRLTVT.

The chain uses TRBV28 and TRBJ1-1, with D possibly TRBD1 on 6 matching bases. This CDR3 comprises 14 residues. Germline V gene lookup returns CDR1 MDHEN and CDR2 SYDVKM. Trimming pared 7 bases from V and 3 bases from J, leaving 15 bases between. The CDR3 region is CASTPGTHYTEAFF. The CDR3 region has the DNA TGTGCCAGCACCCCTGGGACACATTACACTGAAGCTTTCTTT. The full variable domain, rest sourced from reference TRBV28 and TRBJ1-1, is DVKVTQSSRYLVKRTGEKVFLECVQDMDHENMFWYRQDPGLGLRLIYFSYDVKMKEKGDIPEGYSVSREKKERFSLILESASTNQTSMYLCASTPGTHYTEAFFGQGTRLTVV.

V is TRBV6-6 and J is TRBJ2-5; TRBD1 might be the D (6 bases). CDR3 length equals 16 residues. CDR1 and CDR2 from the germline V gene are MNHNY and SVGAGI (reference sequence). V was clipped by 5 bases and J by 4 bases, with 20 bases between them. CDR3 region: CASSTIQGSVLETQYF. As DNA, the CDR3 is TGTGCCAGCAGTACTATACAGGGAAGCGTGCTAGAGACCCAGTACTTC.

The chain combines TRBV4-1 with TRBJ2-1; TRBD1 matches at 7 bases. Germline V gene sequence: CDR1 MGHRA, CDR2 YSYEKL. The length of the CDR3 is 17 residues. J gave up 1 base and V 7 bases, and 13 bases lay outside the gene matches. The CDR3 region is CASTRQGLVPSYNEQFF. As DNA, the CDR3 is TGCGCCAGCACCCGACAGGGCCTCGTCCCTTCCTACAATGAGCAGTTCTTC.

This clone has only one observation. The V and J genes are TRBV2 and TRBJ1-2; 8 bases are a match to TRBD1. Germline V CDR1 and CDR2: SNHLY, FYNNEI. The CDR3 consists of 16 residues. After removal of 2 bases from V and 2 bases from J, the junction contained 7 bases not matched to a gene. The CDR3 DNA is TGTGCCAGCAGTGAATTTGACAGGGGAAAAAACTATGGCTACACCTTC. Translated: CASSEFDRGKNYGYTF.

The rearrangement links TRBV28 to TRBJ1-1; 7 nucleotides match TRBD1. With V trimmed by 5 bases and J by 2 bases, 8 bases remained unmatched. CDR3 length: 15 amino acids. In germline, CDR1 is MDHEN, CDR2 SYDVKM. In DNA form, the CDR3 reads TGTGCCAGCAGTCCCTGGACAGGCCTTAACACTGAAGCTTTCTTT. Protein product: CASSPWTGLNTEAFF.

The chain carries TRBV4-3 and TRBJ2-3; 7 nucleotides line up with TRBD2. With 1 base clipped from V and 2 bases from J, the junction kept 12 bases outside the gene matches. The germline gives CDR1 LGHNA, CDR2 YSLEER. The CDR3 has 18 residues. CDR3 in DNA: TGCGCCAGCAGCCAAGCTTCCCAAGCGGGAACGTACACAGATACGCAGTATTTT. Its translation is CASSQASQAGTYTDTQYF.

The chain is built from TRBV7-8 and TRBJ2-1; possibly TRBD2 for D (6 bases). Trimming left V 5 bases short and J 1 base short, with 15 bases between. The CDR3 sequence is 16 residues long. The germline CDR1 and CDR2 sequences are SGHVS and FQNEAQ. CDR3 bases: TGTGCCAGCAGCCCCCCACGCGGGATGTCCTACAATGAGCAGTTCTTC. Its translation: CASSPPRGMSYNEQFF.

Here the CDR3 reads CASTPWGLADEQYF. CDR3 coding DNA: TGTGCCAGCACCCCTTGGGGACTAGCGGACGAGCAGTACTTC. The rearrangement uses TRBV28 and TRBJ2-7; 11 bases line up with TRBD2. CDR3 length: 14 amino acids. With 7 bases clipped from V and 5 bases from J, the junction kept 7 bases outside the gene matches. Germline V CDR1 and CDR2: MDHEN, SYDVKM.

This chain links TRBV7-9 with TRBJ2-7; 7 bases match TRBD1. Per the germline V gene, CDR1 is SEHNR and CDR2 is FQNEAQ (reference sequence). After removal of 3 bases from V and 5 bases from J, the junction contained 7 bases not matched to a gene. The CDR3 totals 14 residues. The CDR3 is CASSFRQGYNEQYF. As DNA, the CDR3 is TGTGCCAGCAGCTTTCGACAGGGCTACAACGAGCAGTACTTC. The whole variable domain, filled in from reference TRBV7-9 and TRBJ2-7, reads DTGVSQNPRHKITKRGQNVTFRCDPISEHNRLYWYRQTLGQGPEFLTYFQNEAQLEKSRLLSDRFSAERPKGSFSTLEIQRTEQGDSAMYLCASSFRQGYNEQYFGPGTRLTVT.

This clone was found once. The V call is TRBV10-3, the J call TRBJ1-2, with 9 bases that match TRBD1. The CDR3 extends over 18 amino acids. The germline CDR1 and CDR2 sequences are ENHRY and SYGVKD. With V trimmed by 0 bases and J by 2 bases, 10 bases remained unmatched. CDR3 coding DNA: TGTGCCATCAGTGAGTCGGTCCCGGGACAGGGATTGAACTATGGCTACACCTTC. Protein product: CAISESVPGQGLNYGYTF.

CDR3 DNA: TGTGCCAGCAGCCAAGATCGGGCGGGGGGGCAAGAGACCCAGTACTTC. As protein: CASSQDRAGGQETQYF. The rearrangement links TRBV4-2 to TRBJ2-5; TRBD2 matches 9 bases. The V gene end was trimmed by 0 bases and the J gene end by 2 bases; junction bases not matched to a gene: 4. The CDR3 spans 16 residues. Looked up from germline, CDR1 is LGHNA and CDR2 is YNFKEQ.

This chain links TRBV29-1 with TRBJ2-1, with 11 bases fitting TRBD2. The CDR3 is 19 residues long. Losses at the gene ends were 1 base for V and 2 bases for J; bases not matched to a gene: 13. Germline CDR1 and CDR2: SQVTM and ANQGSEA. CDR3 bases: TGCAGCGTTGAAGGAGAGGGACTAGCGGCCTTTTTCGCCTACAATGAGCAGTTCTTC. Protein: CSVEGEGLAAFFAYNEQFF.

This clone was picked up a small number of times. This sequence joins TRBV2 and TRBJ2-1; D gene ambiguous. The CDR3 has 15 amino acids. V was trimmed by 0 bases and J by 5 bases, leaving 11 bases between them. The V gene's germline CDR1 is SNHLY and CDR2 FYNNEI. The CDR3 DNA follows: TGTGCCAGCAGTGAAGCGCTTCTGAGTGACAATGAGCAGTTCTTC. Amino acids: CASSEALLSDNEQFF.

The chain is built from TRBV5-6 and TRBJ2-2; the match to TRBD1 covers 7 bases. CDR1 SGHDT and CDR2 YYEEEE come from the germline V gene. V was clipped by 4 bases and J by 8 bases; unmatched bases: 5. The CDR3 consists of 13 residues. The CDR3 region has the DNA TGTGCCAGCAGCCAAGACAGGGTGGGGGAGCTGTTTTTT. Protein sequence: CASSQDRVGELFF.

The J gene is TRBJ2-7, the V gene TRBV7-9; no clear D gene. V was shortened by 5 bases and J by 3 bases, with 11 bases between the two germline ends. This CDR3 region has 13 residues. The germline gives CDR1 SEHNR, CDR2 FQNEAQ (reference sequence). The CDR3 DNA reads as TGTGCCAGCAGCGGGCCCATTCTCTACGAGCAGTACTTC. Translating gives CASSGPILYEQYF.

The J gene is TRBJ2-7, the V gene TRBV4-2; 13 bases agree with TRBD2. Germline loops: CDR1 LGHNA, CDR2 YNFKEQ. This CDR3 spans 16 amino acids. After removal of 2 bases from V and 2 bases from J, the junction contained 3 bases not matched to a gene. The CDR3 region is CASSQPGLAGPYEQYF. The DNA of the CDR3 is TGTGCCAGCAGCCAACCGGGACTAGCGGGACCCTACGAGCAGTACTTC.

The V call is TRBV14, the J call TRBJ2-3, with 7 bases that match TRBD1. This CDR3 spans 13 amino acids. CDR1 is SGHDN and CDR2 is FVKESK in the germline V gene. With 2 bases clipped from V and 6 bases from J, the junction kept 2 bases outside the gene matches. The CDR3 spells CASSQQTGDTQYF. DNA for the CDR3: TGTGCCAGCAGCCAACAGACAGGGGATACGCAGTATTTT. The full variable domain, in which reference TRBV14 and TRBJ2-3 provide the parts outside the CDR3, is EAGVTQFPSHSVIEKGQTVTLRCDPISGHDNLYWYRRVMGKEIKFLLHFVKESKQDESGMPNNRFLAERTGGTYSTLKVQPAELEDSGVYFCASSQQTGDTQYFGPGTRLTVL.

The V and J genes are TRBV6-5 and TRBJ2-3, with TRBD2 matching 8 bases. The CDR3 is 15 amino acids. V gave up 2 bases and J gave up 1 base; unmatched junction bases: 2. Germline-derived CDR1 and CDR2 are MNHEY and SVGAGI. The DNA of the CDR3 is TGTGCCAGCAGTTACGGAGCGGGGGGCACAGATACGCAGTATTTT. This encodes CASSYGAGGTDTQYF.

This chain uses TRBV7-9 with TRBJ2-3, with 7 nucleotides matching TRBD1. The CDR3 totals 15 residues. J gave up 6 bases and V 7 bases, and 13 bases lay outside the gene matches. Per the germline V gene, CDR1 is SEHNR and CDR2 is FQNEAQ (reference sequence). This CDR3 is CASTTGDADLDTQYF. In nucleotides, the CDR3 is TGTGCCAGCACTACAGGGGATGCTGACTTGGATACGCAGTATTTT.

The rearrangement uses TRBV11-2 and TRBJ1-2; a possible D gene is TRBD1 (6 bases). Germline assignment: CDR1 SGHAT and CDR2 FQNNGV. The ends were cut back, 7 bases at V and 5 bases at J, with 14 bases in the middle. The CDR3 is made up of 13 amino acids. The CDR3 protein is CASTLDSYYGYTF. DNA for the CDR3: TGTGCCAGCACCTTGGACAGTTATTATGGCTACACCTTC.

This chain uses TRBV20-1 with TRBJ2-1; perhaps TRBD1 as D (5 bases). This CDR3 comprises 11 residues. Germline V gene lookup returns CDR1 DFQATT and CDR2 SNEGSKA (reference sequence). The V and J ends lost 4 bases and 10 bases respectively, with 11 bases between them. The CDR3 nucleotides read TGCAGTGCTACTGACAGCTGGGAGCAGTTCTTC. This translates into CSATDSWEQFF.

This chain uses TRBV2 with TRBJ1-1, with D perhaps matching TRBD1 (5 bases). The CDR3 has 13 amino acids. Germline V lookup: CDR1 SNHLY, CDR2 FYNNEI. Trimming stripped 6 bases from V and 7 bases from J, with 15 bases between. The DNA of the CDR3 is TGTGCCAGCAGCCCTGGCGCGCAGGGTGAAGCTTTCTTT. It yields the protein CASSPGAQGEAFF.

V gene TRBV4-1 combines with J gene TRBJ1-1, with 7 bases identical to TRBD1. The J segment lost 1 base and the V segment lost 3 bases, leaving 8 bases of the junction unmatched. The germline CDR1 and CDR2 sequences are MGHRA and YSYEKL. The CDR3 extends over 16 amino acids. The CDR3 loop reads CASSQGNRGSNTEAFF. CDR3 sequence (DNA): TGCGCCAGCAGCCAGGGTAACAGGGGCTCGAACACTGAAGCTTTCTTT.

The chain joins TRBV6-1 to TRBJ1-1; 7 nucleotides align to TRBD1. The junction had 8 bases not matched to a gene; V was cut back by 7 bases and J by 0 bases. This CDR3 is 15 amino acids long. Germline values: CDR1 MNHNS, CDR2 SASEGT. CDR3 amino acids: CASITGDALNTEAFF. CDR3 DNA sequence: TGTGCCAGCATAACAGGGGATGCATTGAACACTGAAGCTTTCTTT.

On this clone itself: An end of the junction differs from the germline gene, which may be a read error. This chain links TRBV28 with TRBJ1-2; D not resolved. This CDR3 has 11 amino acids. The V gene's germline CDR1 is MDHEN and CDR2 SYDVKM. CDR3: CASRSPLLYSF. CDR3 sequence (DNA): TGTGCCAGCAGGTCGCCATTACTCTACTCCTTC.